The 27 T cell receptor beta chains presented below share a single source sample, sequenced in a study of shared clonotypes between healthy human individuals. Here immunoSEQ multiplex PCR was the method, and the copy in TCRdb shows in-frame clones only, minus some. The repertoire holds fewer than 1.8 million clones, with 98% as singletons. The sequencing input was naive CD4+ T cells sorted from blood. Subset reported: CD45RA+ positively selected. The receptors originated from a man in his thirties or forties in good health.

The chain combines TRBV5-1 with TRBJ2-2; D is perhaps TRBD1 or TRBD2 (5 bases each). The germline V and J ends were trimmed by 3 bases and 4 bases, with 13 bases remaining between them. Germline V gives CDR1 SGHRS, CDR2 YFSETQ. The CDR3 spans 15 residues. The CDR3 sequence is CASSSTGTPTGELFF. Written as DNA, the CDR3 is TGCGCCAGCAGCTCTACCGGGACGCCCACCGGGGAGCTGTTTTTT. Using reference TRBV5-1 and TRBJ2-2 for the parts outside the CDR3, the full variable domain is KAGVTQTPRYLIKTRGQQVTLSCSPISGHRSVSWYQQTPGQGLQFLFEYFSETQRNKGNFPGRFSGRQFSNSRSEMNVSTLELGDSALYLCASSSTGTPTGELFFGEGSRLTVL.

This chain joins TRBV4-1 and TRBJ2-3; 9 bases map to TRBD1. V lost 4 bases to trimming and J lost 2 bases; unmatched junction nucleotides: 7. The CDR3 extends over 16 amino acids. Germline V gene data show CDR1 as MGHRA and CDR2 as YSYEKL. The CDR3 sequence: CASSRGQGVPTDTQYF. The CDR3 region has the DNA TGCGCCAGCAGCCGGGGACAGGGAGTCCCCACAGATACGCAGTATTTT.

The gene calls are TRBV14 and TRBJ2-7, with TRBD1 matching over 9 bases. In germline, CDR1 is SGHDN, CDR2 FVKESK. The J segment lost 0 bases and the V segment lost 0 bases, leaving 12 bases of the junction unmatched. The CDR3 is 19 residues long. The DNA of the CDR3 is TGTGCCAGCAGCCAAGATATAAGGACAGGGGTGGGAAGCTCCTACGAGCAGTACTTC. Its protein is CASSQDIRTGVGSSYEQYF.

The chain has TRBV11-2 and TRBJ2-1; 12 nucleotides match TRBD2. J lost 6 bases, V lost 2 bases, and 5 bases had no gene match. The CDR3 is 16 amino acids. Germline-derived CDR1 and CDR2 are SGHAT and FQNNGV. CDR3 protein: CASSLRLAGGINEQFF. For the CDR3, the DNA is TGTGCCAGCAGCTTACGTCTAGCGGGAGGGATCAATGAGCAGTTCTTC.

This clone was counted a single time. Within the sample, other DNA sequences also encode this same CDR3. This chain joins TRBV5-6 and TRBJ2-7, with 8 positions matching TRBD1. This CDR3 contains 15 residues. Germline CDR1 SGHDT, CDR2 YYEEEE. V dropped 4 bases and J dropped 1; count of bases not matched to a gene: 7. Written as DNA, the CDR3 is TGTGCCAGCAGCCCCGACAGGGGCTTGTCCTACGAGCAGTACTTC. Protein product: CASSPDRGLSYEQYF. The variable domain in full, completed from reference TRBV5-6 and TRBJ2-7, reads DAGVTQSPTHLIKTRGQQVTLRCSPKSGHDTVSWYQQALGQGPQFIFQYYEEEERQRGNFPDRFSGHQFPNYSSELNVNALLLGDSALYLCASSPDRGLSYEQYFGPGTRLTVT.

The table lists this clone with a count of one. V is TRBV27 and J is TRBJ2-7; D may match TRBD1 or TRBD2 (5 bases each). V lost 6 bases to trimming and J lost 4 bases, with 19 bases between them. Per the germline V gene, CDR1 is MNHEY and CDR2 is SMNVEV (reference sequence). The CDR3 totals 15 residues. CDR3 amino acids: CASRGTGPPSYEQYF. Written as DNA, the CDR3 is TGTGCCAGCAGGGGGACCGGACCCCCATCGTACGAGCAGTACTTC.

The chain links TRBV29-1 to TRBJ1-5, with D hard to call. V was shortened by 4 bases and J by 0 bases, with 10 bases between the two germline ends. CDR3 size: 14 residues. Per the germline V gene, CDR1 is SQVTM and CDR2 is ANQGSEA. The CDR3: CSVGGSNSNQPQHF. CDR3 sequence (DNA): TGCAGCGTTGGAGGTTCAAATAGCAATCAGCCCCAGCATTTT.

This chain uses TRBV5-1 with TRBJ2-7; 11 bases agree with TRBD1. The CDR3 loop spans 16 amino acids. From germline, CDR1 is SGHRS and CDR2 YFSETQ. Trimming took 1 base from V and 3 from J; bases not matched to a gene: 6. The CDR3 sequence is CASSLTAGQGDYEQYF. CDR3 DNA: TGCGCCAGCAGCTTGACGGCGGGACAGGGGGACTACGAGCAGTACTTC. Full variable domain (outside the CDR3, taken from reference TRBV5-1 and TRBJ2-7): KAGVTQTPRYLIKTRGQQVTLSCSPISGHRSVSWYQQTPGQGLQFLFEYFSETQRNKGNFPGRFSGRQFSNSRSEMNVSTLELGDSALYLCASSLTAGQGDYEQYFGPGTRLTVT.

This clone has only one observation. The chain combines TRBV6-5 with TRBJ1-1; no reliable D call. CDR3 length: 13 residues. V lost 6 bases and J 0 bases, leaving 8 bases between the germline ends. In germline, CDR1 is MNHEY, CDR2 SVGAGI. The CDR3 nucleotides read TGTGCCAGCAGGGAAATTTTGAACACTGAAGCTTTCTTT. It specifies CASREILNTEAFF.

Written as DNA, the CDR3 is TGTGCCATCGCAGCGAGGGGTTGGAAGACATATGAGCAGTTCTTC. Translated, it gives CAIAARGWKTYEQFF. The rearrangement uses TRBV28 and TRBJ2-1; the D gene could be TRBD1 or TRBD2 (5 bases each). The length of the CDR3 is 15 residues. Germline CDR1 MDHEN, CDR2 SYDVKM. V gave up 10 bases and J gave up 8 bases, with 24 bases separating them.

This clone was seen a single time. The chain recombines TRBV19 with TRBJ2-2; TRBD2 aligns across 7 bases. The CDR3 length is 19 residues. Germline-derived CDR1 and CDR2 are LNHDA and SQIVND (reference sequence). The junction had 17 bases not matched to a gene; V was cut back by 5 bases and J by 2 bases. The CDR3 region has the DNA TGTGCCAGTAGTCCTATCCCGACTAGCCCGAGGACTAACACCGGGGAGCTGTTTTTT. Protein sequence: CASSPIPTSPRTNTGELFF.

The chain is built from TRBV27 and TRBJ2-7; D unclear. The CDR3 extends over 13 amino acids. V was shortened by 3 bases and J by 0 bases, with 6 bases between the two germline ends. The germline V gene has CDR1 MNHEY and CDR2 SMNVEV (reference sequence). This CDR3 is CASSFQDSYEQYF. CDR3 coding DNA: TGTGCCAGCAGTTTTCAGGACTCCTACGAGCAGTACTTC.

This clone was detected once. The chain uses TRBV11-2 and TRBJ2-4, with TRBD2 matching 11 bases. Germline trimming cut 2 bases from V and 0 bases from J; bases unmatched to any gene: 9. This CDR3 is 19 amino acids long. Germline CDR1 SGHAT, CDR2 FQNNGV. The CDR3 sequence: CASSLNPGTSGRAKNIQYF. CDR3 nucleotides: TGTGCCAGCAGCTTAAACCCCGGAACTAGCGGGAGAGCCAAAAACATTCAGTACTTC.

The V call is TRBV25-1, the J call TRBJ2-3, with 7 bases aligning to TRBD2. The CDR3 totals 15 residues. From germline, CDR1 is MGHDK and CDR2 SYGVNS. V trimming: 3 bases; J trimming: 3 bases; junction bases outside the gene matches: 6. CDR3 amino acids: CASSDGGSVTDTQYF. The DNA of the CDR3 is TGTGCCAGCAGTGACGGCGGGAGTGTAACAGATACGCAGTATTTT.

The rearrangement joins TRBV7-8 to TRBJ2-1, with D perhaps matching TRBD1 (5 bases). Germline CDR1 and CDR2: SGHVS and FQNEAQ. The CDR3 totals 16 residues. V gave up 5 bases and J gave up 4 bases, with 18 bases separating them. This CDR3 is CASSIGFGQQYNEQFF. The CDR3, as DNA: TGTGCCAGCAGCATAGGATTCGGACAACAATACAATGAGCAGTTCTTC. The entire variable domain, with the rest obtained from reference TRBV7-8 and TRBJ2-1, is as follows: GAGVSQSPRYKVAKRGQDVALRCDPISGHVSLFWYQQALGQGPEFLTYFQNEAQLDKSGLPSDRFFAERPEGSVSTLKIQRTQQEDSAVYLCASSIGFGQQYNEQFFGPGTRLTVL.

The rearrangement uses TRBV4-3 and TRBJ2-3; D gene uncertain. CDR3 length equals 17 residues. CDR1 LGHNA and CDR2 YSLEER come from the germline V gene. V was pared by 0 bases and J by 1 base, with 14 bases between. CDR3: CASSQESNGMGTDTQYF. The CDR3 DNA reads as TGCGCCAGCAGCCAAGAATCCAACGGCATGGGCACAGATACGCAGTATTTT.

This chain uses TRBV5-1 with TRBJ2-4; no firm D call. V lost 0 bases and J 11 bases, leaving 12 bases between the germline ends. The CDR3 length is 13 residues. Germline CDR1 is SGHRS and CDR2 is YFSETQ. DNA of the CDR3: TGCGCCAGCAGCTTGGTACAGACATACGTTCAGTACTTC. Translation gives CASSLVQTYVQYF.

The chain is built from TRBV2 and TRBJ2-5; D gene unclear. This CDR3 is built from 15 residues. In germline, CDR1 is SNHLY, CDR2 FYNNEI. Trimming took off 6 bases at V and 5 bases at J, with 19 bases between the two ends. The CDR3 nucleotides read TGTGCCAGCAGCCCTCACCCCCAGGTCCGGGAGACCCAGTACTTC. Its translation: CASSPHPQVRETQYF.

V gene TRBV15 combines with J gene TRBJ2-2, with 10 bases identical to TRBD1. This CDR3 contains 19 residues. The V and J ends lost 6 bases and 4 bases, in that order; junction bases with no gene match: 17. Germline lookup yields CDR1 LNHNV and CDR2 YYDKDF (reference sequence). The CDR3 DNA reads as TGTGCCACCAGTAATCCGGAAAGGACAGGGGGTCTGGGCACCGGGGAGCTGTTTTTT. Translating it yields CATSNPERTGGLGTGELFF.

Remarks on this clone: Other DNA sequences of this sample code for an identical CDR3. The genes are TRBV2 and TRBJ2-7; 7 nucleotides match TRBD1. This CDR3 spans 13 amino acids. Per the germline V gene, CDR1 is SNHLY and CDR2 is FYNNEI. Trimming at V came to 6 bases and at J to 0 bases, leaving 2 bases not matched to a gene. This CDR3 reads CASRQGSSYEQYF. The DNA for the CDR3 is TGTGCCAGCAGACAGGGGAGCTCCTACGAGCAGTACTTC. The whole variable domain, filled in from reference TRBV2 and TRBJ2-7, reads EPEVTQTPSHQVTQMGQEVILRCVPISNHLYFYWYRQILGQKVEFLVSFYNNEISEKSEIFDDQFSVERPDGSNFTLKIRSTKLEDSAMYFCASRQGSSYEQYFGPGTRLTVT.

This sequence joins TRBV2 and TRBJ2-7; no clear D gene. The CDR3 extends over 15 amino acids. The ends were cut back, 1 base at V and 6 bases at J, with 16 bases in the middle. Germline CDR1 is SNHLY and CDR2 is FYNNEI. CDR3 DNA sequence: TGTGCCAGCAGTGAAGAGGGTATGGCCCCGTCCGAGCAGTACTTC. It translates to CASSEEGMAPSEQYF.

The chain carries TRBV4-1 and TRBJ1-2; D is possibly TRBD1 (6 bases). CDR1 is MGHRA and CDR2 is YSYEKL in the germline V gene. V was pared by 5 bases and J by 1 base, with 11 bases between. This CDR3 is built from 14 residues. The CDR3 sequence is CASSKDSSNYGYTF. CDR3 nucleotides: TGCGCCAGCAGCAAGGACAGCAGTAACTATGGCTACACCTTC.

The V gene is TRBV11-2, the J gene TRBJ2-5; 7 bases are a match to TRBD1. In germline, CDR1 is SGHAT, CDR2 FQNNGV. The CDR3 extends over 16 amino acids. After removal of 4 bases from V and 0 bases from J, the junction contained 8 bases not matched to a gene. CDR3 sequence: CASSSFNRGYQETQYF. As DNA, the CDR3 is TGTGCCAGCAGCTCTTTTAACAGGGGTTACCAAGAGACCCAGTACTTC.

The chain recombines TRBV2 with TRBJ1-5; possible D gene TRBD1, 5 bases. CDR1 is SNHLY, CDR2 FYNNEI, per germline. V gave up 7 bases and J gave up 4 bases, with 11 bases separating them. CDR3 length equals 13 residues. CDR3 region: CASNLGTNQPQHF. For the CDR3, the DNA is TGTGCCAGCAATCTAGGGACTAATCAGCCCCAGCATTTT. Drawing the rest from reference TRBV2 and TRBJ1-5, the complete variable domain is EPEVTQTPSHQVTQMGQEVILRCVPISNHLYFYWYRQILGQKVEFLVSFYNNEISEKSEIFDDQFSVERPDGSNFTLKIRSTKLEDSAMYFCASNLGTNQPQHFGDGTRLSIL.

A remark on this clone: This same CDR3 is encoded by further DNA sequences in the sample. The V and J genes are TRBV14 and TRBJ1-2; D ambiguous. This CDR3 spans 12 amino acids. Germline V gene sequence: CDR1 SGHDN, CDR2 FVKESK. V was trimmed by 3 bases and J by 0 bases, leaving 2 bases between them. The CDR3 reads CASSQTNYGYTF. CDR3 DNA: TGTGCCAGCAGCCAGACTAACTATGGCTACACCTTC.

The J gene is TRBJ2-1, the V gene TRBV5-1, with 9 bases that match TRBD2. Looked up from germline, CDR1 is SGHRS and CDR2 is YFSETQ. V lost 0 bases and J lost 7; bases outside the gene matches: 5. This CDR3 contains 15 residues. The CDR3 DNA reads as TGCGCCAGCAGCTTGGCGGCGGGAGGGCCAAATGAGCAGTTCTTC. Protein product: CASSLAAGGPNEQFF.

The gene calls are TRBV18 and TRBJ2-2; D is ambiguous. The CDR3 covers 15 residues. V lost 2 bases and J 0 bases, leaving 7 bases between the germline ends. From germline, CDR1 is KGHSH and CDR2 LQKENI. The CDR3 region has the DNA TGTGCCAGCTCACCAACCCCCACGAACACCGGGGAGCTGTTTTTT. This sequence encodes CASSPTPTNTGELFF.